The T cell receptor beta chain under discussion was sequenced for a study of control samples from healthy donors and cancer patients. Between the trimmed V and J ends, which lost 1 base and 3 bases, there was a span of 7 bases. Germline CDR1 KGHSH, CDR2 LQKENI. There are 13 residues in the CDR3. The data were produced by immunoSEQ multiplex PCR, yet TCRdb's version contains in-frame clones alone and is incomplete. The sample carries around 130,000 clones, around nine tenths recorded once. Specimen: blood. This TCR was sampled from a man younger than 40 in good health. The chain is built from TRBV18 and TRBJ2-7, with D possibly being TRBD1 (5 bases). The CDR3 region is CASSPQGVYEQYF. The DNA for the CDR3 is TGTGCCAGCTCACCACAAGGGGTCTACGAGCAGTACTTC.